This T cell receptor beta chain came from a study of blood T cell repertoires in COVID-19 (dated by TCRdb to the early 2020s). For context, the study as a whole: Samples from collaborators originated in the United States, Italy and Spain and spanned both the acute and convalescent phases of COVID-19. A de-identified subject ID, COVID-19 status, age in years and sex were almost always included in the sample metadata. The prospective study material was composed of cDNA or gDNA derived from T cells, B-cell-depleted T cells, or PBMCs. Where available, HLA class I and class II types were taken from metadata supplied by the sample provider and were not determined by assay-based typing. Deeply sampled blood TCRbeta repertoires from subjects exposed to, actively infected with, or recovered from COVID-19 were included in the dataset. The samples were drawn from two sources: the first 160 participants of the ongoing ImmuneRACE study, and 1,000 to 1,500 subjects contributed by 6 global collaborators. The repertoires were made available in a free public database intended to serve as a resource for research on the immune response to SARS-CoV-2. Broad study findings and their caveats: The amount of clinical and demographic metadata varied by source and participant and was provided uncurated.

CDR1 and CDR2 were assigned from the germline V gene as MNHEY and SVGEGT. The cysteine opens and the phenylalanine closes a CDR3 of 16 amino acids. Only the CDR3 DNA is retained, 48 bases long and in frame from the first base. Trimming removed 4 bases from V and 9 bases from J; the gene matches leave 12 bases unexplained. In the prospective study, participants were about 18 to 95 years old, resided in about two dozen geographic areas of the United States, and were enrolled through a virtual design. Cohort assignment in the prospective study relied on participant-reported clinical history from a screening survey and a study questionnaire. Recovered participants in ImmuneRACE Cohort 3 were defined as having two consecutive negative NP/OP PCR tests, clearance from a healthcare professional, or resolution of symptoms. Each participant in the prospective study had whole blood, serum and a nasopharyngeal or oropharyngeal swab collected by mobile phlebotomists. Over a roughly 2-month period, participants in the prospective study had the option of providing additional blood draws and questionnaires. Before DNA extraction, prospective study blood samples were shipped either frozen or at room temperature.

About this clone itself: The antigen this receptor binds is unknown. Base qualities are not at hand, and no much larger clone is one base apart.

TCRbeta CDR3 regions were amplified from genomic DNA using the immunoSEQ Assay, a bias-controlled multiplex PCR. The original pipeline was this. The number of nucleated cells in each sample was estimated from the amplification of reference gene primers within the assay. To quantify the absolute abundance of each unique TCRbeta CDR3 rearrangement, sequence reads were collapsed and filtered. For each sample, productive Simpson clonality was calculated by taking the square root of Simpson's diversity index across productive rearrangements. The table comes from immuneACCESS by way of TCRdb, which keeps in-frame sequences with V and J called. Part of the clones is missing from these tables; in studies checked, under half for an unresolved V gene and the rest for unknown reasons. That table is the source of V, J and clone size, and D and trimming were worked out from the DNA. The sample table lists hundreds of thousands of clones, roughly 90% of them with a count of one. Clones ranked in the top ten supply around 4% of the sample.

The specimen was PBMCs or T cells enriched from blood (not recorded which). The chain couples TRBV6-2 or TRBV6-3 to TRBJ2-1, with TRBD2 identical over 10 junction bases. The receptor comes from a woman in her twenties or thirties who had recovered from COVID-19. The CDR3 region has the sequence CASSWLAGDSGGEQFF. The bases are TGTGCCAGCAGTTGGCTAGCGGGAGATTCGGGGGGTGAGCAGTTCTTC.